This T cell receptor beta chain was observed in a study of blood T cell repertoires in COVID-19. V dropped 5 bases and J dropped 3 bases, with 10 bases sitting between them. The CDR3 is 14 residues long. CDR1 is KGHDR, CDR2 SFDVKD, per germline. Data came from immunoSEQ multiplex PCR; TCRdb stores just in-frame clones and leaves some out. The profile shows approximately 460,000 clones, 89% of them singletons. Sequencing input: peripheral blood. The chain joins TRBV24-1 to TRBJ2-1; D call uncertain. The sequence derives from a man aged 18 to 30 with COVID-19, enrolled during active disease. The CDR3 sequence: CATSGSKLYNEQFF. The DNA for the CDR3 is TGTGCCACCAGTGGGAGTAAGCTCTACAATGAGCAGTTCTTC.